Listed below are T cell receptor beta chains from one sample, sequenced in a study of follicular helper T cells after annual influenza vaccination. TCRdb's copy holds only in-frame clones and misses some; the assay was immunoSEQ multiplex PCR. The table shows roughly 9,900 clones, with 65% to 85% occurring only once. Specimen: CXCR5- memory CD4+ T cells sorted from blood, collected 7 days after influenza vaccination. The receptors were sampled from an adult who received the influenza vaccine. Each CDR3 is given with its conserved first and last residue. The order of the fields is D gene, clone size, V gene, J gene, CDR3 protein, CDR3 DNA. D genes are given only for firm matches. Clone sizes are given selectively: once, few, many, or a class where the clone is expanded.

>TRBD1|NA|TRBV7-2|TRBJ1-6
CASSTGRGLSSPLHF
TGTGCCAGCAGCACAGGCAGGGGGTTGAGTTCACCCCTCCACTTT
>TRBD1|once|TRBV5-4|TRBJ1-4
CASSYGQGPGEKLFF
TGTGCCAGCAGCTACGGACAGGGGCCGGGTGAAAAACTGTTTTTT
>NA|once|TRBV19|TRBJ1-2
CASSIDPDGYYGYTF
TGTGCCAGTAGTATAGACCCGGACGGATACTATGGCTACACCTTC
>TRBD2|NA|TRBV9|TRBJ2-3
CASSMTSGGSTDTQYF
TGTGCCAGCAGCATGACTAGCGGGGGGAGCACAGATACGCAGTATTTT
>TRBD1|NA|TRBV5-4|TRBJ2-1
CASSLGGQGYNEQFF
TGTGCCAGCAGCTTGGGGGGACAGGGATACAATGAGCAGTTCTTC
>NA|NA|TRBV4-3|TRBJ2-7
CASSPKPLEGEQYF
TGCGCCAGCAGCCCGAAACCACTAGAGGGCGAGCAGTACTTC
>TRBD1|NA|TRBV7-9|TRBJ2-7
CASSSPDRGSYEQYF
TGTGCCAGCAGTTCCCCGGACAGGGGGTCCTACGAGCAGTACTTC
>NA|NA|TRBV21-1|TRBJ2-5
CASSKGGRGRVLETQYF
TGTGCCAGCAGCAAAGGGGGGCGCGGGAGGGTCCTTGAGACCCAGTACTTC
>NA|NA|TRBV7-7|TRBJ2-1
CASSAGPGNEQFF
TGTGCCAGCAGCGCAGGGCCTGGGAATGAGCAGTTCTTC
>NA|NA|TRBV4-2|TRBJ1-5
CASSQDPGYSNQPQHF
TGTGCCAGCAGCCAAGATCCTGGGTATAGCAATCAGCCCCAGCATTTT
>NA|NA|TRBV15|TRBJ1-4
CATSRASSATNEKLFF
TGTGCCACCAGCAGAGCGTCCAGTGCAACTAATGAAAAACTGTTTTTT
>NA|NA|TRBV29-1|TRBJ1-2
CSVGTSDYGYTF
TGCAGCGTCGGGACCTCAGACTATGGCTACACCTTC
>NA|few|TRBV28|TRBJ1-5
CASSTHRQPQHF
TGTGCCAGCAGTACCCACCGTCAGCCCCAGCATTTT
>NA|NA|TRBV6-1|TRBJ2-7
CASSEALRGEGVSYEQYF
TGTGCCAGCAGTGAAGCGCTTCGAGGGGAGGGGGTCTCCTACGAGCAGTACTTC
>NA|NA|TRBV5-1|TRBJ2-2
CASSSGQVGTGELFF
TGCGCCAGCAGCTCGGGACAAGTTGGCACCGGGGAGCTGTTTTTT
>NA|few|TRBV20-1|TRBJ2-7
CRTETYEQYF
TGCAGGACGGAAACCTACGAGCAGTACTTC
>TRBD1|NA|TRBV9|TRBJ2-5
CASSERGTGGAETQYF
TGTGCCAGCAGCGAGCGCGGGACAGGGGGTGCAGAGACCCAGTACTTC
>NA|NA|TRBV28|TRBJ1-2
CASSSAIRVPSGYTF
TGTGCCAGCAGCTCTGCCATCAGGGTCCCATCTGGCTACACCTTC
>NA|NA|TRBV5-1|TRBJ2-6
CASSATGRTGANVLTF
TGCGCCAGCAGCGCGACAGGGAGGACTGGGGCCAACGTCCTGACTTTC
>NA|few|TRBV7-2|TRBJ2-3
CASSLNTADTQYF
TGTGCCAGCAGCTTAAACACCGCAGATACGCAGTATTTT